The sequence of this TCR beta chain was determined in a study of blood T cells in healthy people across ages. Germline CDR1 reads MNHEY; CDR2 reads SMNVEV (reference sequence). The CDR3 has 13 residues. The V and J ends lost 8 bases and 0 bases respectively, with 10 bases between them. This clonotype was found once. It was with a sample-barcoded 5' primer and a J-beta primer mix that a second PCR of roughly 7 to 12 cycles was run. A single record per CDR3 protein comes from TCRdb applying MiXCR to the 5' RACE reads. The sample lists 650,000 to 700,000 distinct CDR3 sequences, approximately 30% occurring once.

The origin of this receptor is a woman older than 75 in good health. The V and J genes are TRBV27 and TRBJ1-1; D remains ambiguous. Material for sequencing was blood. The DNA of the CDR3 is TGTGCCAGCCGAAATGAAATGAACACTGAAGCTTTCTTT. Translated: CASRNEMNTEAFF.